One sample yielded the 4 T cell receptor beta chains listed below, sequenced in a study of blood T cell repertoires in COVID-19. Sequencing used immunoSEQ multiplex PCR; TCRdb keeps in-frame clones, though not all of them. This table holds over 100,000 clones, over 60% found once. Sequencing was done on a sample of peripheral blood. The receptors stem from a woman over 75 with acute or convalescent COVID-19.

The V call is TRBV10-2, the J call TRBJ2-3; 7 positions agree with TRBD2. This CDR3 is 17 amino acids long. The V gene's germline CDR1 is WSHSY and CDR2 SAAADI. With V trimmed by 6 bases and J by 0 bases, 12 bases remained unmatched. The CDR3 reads CASSPWGGDGSTDTQYF. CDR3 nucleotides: TGCGCCAGCAGCCCCTGGGGGGGGGACGGAAGCACAGATACGCAGTATTTT.

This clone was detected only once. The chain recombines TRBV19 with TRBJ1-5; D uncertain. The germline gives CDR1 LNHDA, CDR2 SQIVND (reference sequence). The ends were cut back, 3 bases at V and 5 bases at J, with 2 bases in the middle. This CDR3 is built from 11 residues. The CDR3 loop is CASSIYQPQHF. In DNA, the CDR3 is TGTGCCAGTAGTATCTATCAGCCCCAGCATTTT.

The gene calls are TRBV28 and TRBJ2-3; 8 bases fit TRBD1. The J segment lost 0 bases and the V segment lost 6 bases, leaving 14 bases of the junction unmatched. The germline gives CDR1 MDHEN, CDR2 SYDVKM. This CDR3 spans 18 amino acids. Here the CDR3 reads CASSNTPGGPRSTDTQYF. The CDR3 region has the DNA TGTGCCAGCAGCAACACCCCAGGGGGCCCTCGGAGCACAGATACGCAGTATTTT.

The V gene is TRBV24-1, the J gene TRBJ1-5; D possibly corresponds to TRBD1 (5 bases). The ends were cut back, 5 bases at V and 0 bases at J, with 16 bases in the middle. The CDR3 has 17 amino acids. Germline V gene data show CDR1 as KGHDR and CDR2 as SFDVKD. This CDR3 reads CATSGGGRGYSNQPQHF. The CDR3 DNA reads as TGTGCCACCAGTGGCGGGGGTCGGGGCTATAGCAATCAGCCCCAGCATTTT.